A selection of T cell receptor beta chains follows, all from one sample in a study of multiple sclerosis patients with progressive multifocal leukoencephalopathy. The data were produced by immunoSEQ multiplex PCR, yet TCRdb's version contains in-frame clones alone and is incomplete. The sample lists under 30,000 clones; approximately 90% were seen once. The sequenced sample was PBMCs, obtained from a patient treated with natalizumab. The origin of the receptors is a man aged 30 to 45 with multiple sclerosis. The CDR3 runs from the conserved cysteine through the conserved F or W. The D gene is left open where the match is weak. Clone sizes are given selectively: once, few, many, or a class where the clone is expanded.

TRBJ1-1,-,-,TRBV4-1,TGCGCCAGCAGCCAAACACCCCCGGGCAGGAACACTGAAGCTTTCTTT,CASSQTPPGRNTEAFF
TRBJ2-7,once,-,TRBV5-1,TGCGCCAGCAGCTTGGACCAATACGAGCAGTACTTC,CASSLDQYEQYF
TRBJ2-5,-,TRBD1,TRBV13,TGTGCCAGCAGCGCTTTTCTCGAATGGGACAGGGAAAAGAAGGAGACCCAGTACTTC,CASSAFLEWDREKKETQYF
TRBJ1-5,-,-,TRBV19,TGTGCCAGTAGCCATCGGGTCAATCAGCCCCAGCATTTT,CASSHRVNQPQHF
TRBJ1-5,-,-,TRBV30,-,CAWSVTSGQPQHF
TRBJ2-4,-,TRBD1,TRBV7-2,TGTGCCAGCAGCTTAGAAGGTCAGGGGACAGACAAAAACATTCAGTACTTC,CASSLEGQGTDKNIQYF
TRBJ2-5,-,TRBD1,TRBV7-7,TGTGCCAGCAGCTTAGGAGTAGACAGGGGTGGAGAGACCCAGTACTTC,CASSLGVDRGGETQYF
TRBJ2-7,-,-,TRBV7-6,TGTGCCAGCAGCTTCTCCAGCTCCTACGAGCAGTACTTC,CASSFSSSYEQYF
TRBJ1-1,-,-,TRBV5-6,TGTGCCAGCAGCCCAACCGGCGGCGAGAACACTGAAGCTTTCTTT,CASSPTGGENTEAFF
TRBJ2-3,-,TRBD2,TRBV7-3,TGTGCCAGCAGCCCGAGAGCGGGAGTAGAAGATACGCAGTATTTT,CASSPRAGVEDTQYF
TRBJ2-5,-,TRBD2,TRBV5-4,TGTGCCAGCAGTAGGACTAGCGGGATCTTAGAGACCCAGTACTTC,CASSRTSGILETQYF
TRBJ2-7,-,-,TRBV11-2,TGTGCCAGCAGCCCCCCTGGGCTCGAGCAGTACTTC,CASSPPGLEQYF
TRBJ1-1,-,-,TRBV4-3,TGCGCCAGCAGCCCAGTCGTCGGGAACACTGAAGCTTTCTTT,CASSPVVGNTEAFF
TRBJ2-1,-,-,TRBV5-4,TGTGCCAGCAGCTTGGGGGGGCTCGTCAATGAGCAGTTCTTC,CASSLGGLVNEQFF
TRBJ2-3,-,-,TRBV29-1,TGCAGCGTTGAGTGGCAGAGTTTCACAGATACGCAGTATTTT,CSVEWQSFTDTQYF